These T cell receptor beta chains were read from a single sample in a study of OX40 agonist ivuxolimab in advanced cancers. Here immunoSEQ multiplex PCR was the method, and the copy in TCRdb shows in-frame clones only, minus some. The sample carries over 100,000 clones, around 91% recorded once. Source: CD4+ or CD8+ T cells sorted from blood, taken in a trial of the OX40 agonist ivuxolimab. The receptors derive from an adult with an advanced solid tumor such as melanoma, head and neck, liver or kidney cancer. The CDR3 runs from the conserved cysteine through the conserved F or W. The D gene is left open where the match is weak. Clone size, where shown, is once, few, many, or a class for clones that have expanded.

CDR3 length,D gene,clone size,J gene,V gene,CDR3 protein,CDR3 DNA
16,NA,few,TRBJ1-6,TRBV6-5,CASSYSKDSYNSPLHF,TGTGCCAGCAGTTACTCGAAAGATTCCTATAATTCACCCCTCCACTTT
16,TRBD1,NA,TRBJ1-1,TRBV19,CASSLSAGTGRTEAFF,TGTGCCAGTAGTCTCAGCGCCGGGACAGGAAGGACTGAAGCTTTCTTT
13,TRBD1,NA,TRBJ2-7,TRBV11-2,CASSFKGAGEQYF,TGTGCCAGCAGCTTCAAGGGGGCGGGCGAGCAGTACTTC
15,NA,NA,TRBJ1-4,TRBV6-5,CASSFSTGIGEKLFF,TGTGCCAGCAGTTTTTCAACAGGGATTGGTGAAAAACTGTTTTTT
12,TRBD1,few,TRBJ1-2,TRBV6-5,CASRSQGSYYTF,TGTGCCAGCAGATCACAGGGGAGTTACTACACCTTC
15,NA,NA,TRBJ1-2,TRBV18,CASSPPLSKAGGYTF,TGTGCCAGCTCACCACCGCTCTCCAAAGCGGGTGGCTACACCTTC
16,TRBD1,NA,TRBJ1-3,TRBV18,CASSPTTGGNGNTIYF,TGTGCCAGCTCACCTACGACAGGGGGCAATGGAAACACCATATATTTT
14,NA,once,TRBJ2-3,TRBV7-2,CASSLGRGRDTQYF,TGTGCCAGCAGCTTAGGGCGGGGCCGTGATACGCAGTATTTT
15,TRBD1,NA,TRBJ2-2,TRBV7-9,CASSFSRGHGGELFF,TGTGCCAGCAGCTTCTCCAGGGGGCACGGCGGGGAGCTGTTTTTT
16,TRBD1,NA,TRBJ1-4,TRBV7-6,CASSTGQGPKSEKLFF,TGTGCCAGCAGCACGGGACAGGGACCTAAGAGTGAAAAACTGTTTTTT
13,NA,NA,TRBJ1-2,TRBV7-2,CASSLGFGYGYTF,TGTGCCAGCAGCTTAGGTTTCGGGTATGGCTACACCTTC
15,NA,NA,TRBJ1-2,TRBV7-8,CASSLGQGLSYGYTF,TGTGCCAGCAGCTTAGGGCAGGGACTATCCTATGGCTACACCTTC
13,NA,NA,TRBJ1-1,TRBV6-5,CASSYFGGTEAFF,TGTGCCAGCAGTTACTTTGGCGGGACAGAAGCTTTCTTT
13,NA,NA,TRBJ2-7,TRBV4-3,CASSQGDGWEQYF,TGCGCCAGCAGCCAAGGCGATGGTTGGGAGCAGTACTTC
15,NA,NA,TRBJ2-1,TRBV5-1,CASSPNSGVFNEQFF,TGCGCCAGCAGTCCCAACTCCGGGGTTTTCAATGAGCAGTTCTTC
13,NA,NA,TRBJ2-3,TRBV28,CASRSTGPDTQYF,TGTGCCAGCAGGTCGACAGGTCCAGATACGCAGTATTTT
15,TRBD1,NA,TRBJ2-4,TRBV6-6,CASSTEGAGKNIQYF,TGTGCCAGCAGTACCGAGGGGGCTGGCAAAAACATTCAGTACTTC
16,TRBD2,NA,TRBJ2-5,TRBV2,CASWGGVGTKGETQYF,TGTGCCAGCTGGGGGGGAGTCGGGACTAAGGGAGAGACCCAGTACTTC
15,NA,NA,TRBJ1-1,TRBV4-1,CASSQGPGSSTEAFF,TGCGCCAGCAGCCAAGGGCCAGGTTCATCAACTGAAGCTTTCTTT
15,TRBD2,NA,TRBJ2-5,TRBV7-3,CASSLTAGTEETQYF,TGTGCCAGCAGCTTAACAGCGGGGACTGAAGAGACCCAGTACTTC
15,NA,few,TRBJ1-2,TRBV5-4,CASSLAGPPSYGYTF,TGTGCCAGCAGCTTGGCCGGCCCGCCCTCCTATGGCTACACCTTC
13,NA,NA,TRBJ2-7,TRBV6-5,CASSILVSGEQYF,TGTGCCAGCAGTATACTCGTCAGCGGCGAGCAGTACTTC
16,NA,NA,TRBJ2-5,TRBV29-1,CSVDSRQRPPEETQYF,TGCAGCGTTGACTCTAGACAGAGGCCCCCCGAAGAGACCCAGTACTTC
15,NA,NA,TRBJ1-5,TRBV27,CASSLERDGNQPQHF,TGTGCCAGCAGTTTAGAGCGGGACGGCAATCAGCCCCAGCATTTT
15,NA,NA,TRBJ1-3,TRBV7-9,CASSPTGSSGNTIYF,TGTGCCAGCAGCCCAACAGGGTCGTCTGGAAACACCATATATTTT
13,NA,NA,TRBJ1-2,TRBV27,CASSFNSGGLPTF,TGTGCCAGCAGTTTTAATTCGGGGGGTCTTCCCACCTTC
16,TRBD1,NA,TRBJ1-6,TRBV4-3,CASSQGTSGGNSPLHF,TGCGCCAGCAGCCAAGGAACATCAGGGGGGAATTCACCCCTCCACTTT